The T cell receptor (beta chain) under discussion was sequenced for a study of shared clonotypes between healthy human individuals (TCRdb year 2020). With regard to the full study: The cohort comprised a couple of women and a few men aged 18 to 49 years. Per donor, three plates each were used for CD4 naive and CD4 memory, two for CD8 naive, and one for CD8 memory. To estimate repertoire size and how much clonotypes are shared between individuals, the study performed deep sequencing of blood TCR repertoires from roughly five healthy adults. Per donor, leukapheresis produced somewhere between about 0.8 and 9.5 billion PBMCs. Different laboratories and diverse techniques were used to prepare libraries and sequence TCR repertoires, to increase sequencing depth and limit assay-specific biases. Findings and caveats that apply to the study as a whole: Incomplete sequencing was indicated by rarefaction of sorted-subset datasets, despite the large sequencing depth. Pairwise subsampling indicated that sequencing depth was expected to affect the degree of clonotype sharing among donors. Only blood was sampled, and tissue TCR repertoires likely differ from those in blood. Because the study included a small number of donors, the genetic and exposure-history diversity represented was limited. Approximately 5% of naive CD4, 3.5% of naive CD8, about 2.4% of memory CD4, and roughly 0.4% of memory CD8 clonotypes were shared across several donors. Compared with non-shared clonotypes, clonotypes shared by all four sorted-subset donors had higher generation probabilities. Naive subsets generally had larger estimated clonotype richness than memory subsets.

In regard to this clone: The clone's antigen remains unknown. No base quality information exists; no much larger clone differs at one position.

The CDR3 holds 14 amino acids from the cysteine to the phenylalanine. CDR3 DNA only is kept here, 42 bases in frame from base 1. Based on the germline V gene, the CDR1 and CDR2 sequences are WSHSY and SAAADI. V loses 9 bases, J loses 5 bases, and the germline ends lie 17 bases apart. Using the deep immunoSEQ assay, multiplex PCR amplified TCR CDR3 regions from genomic DNA. Genomic DNA extracted from each cell subset was distributed evenly over all wells of several immunoSEQ 96-well plates, and each plate served as one replicate. For sorted subsets, about 200 ng genomic DNA, equal to 25,000 to 35,000 T cell genomes, was loaded into each replicate PCR. The purified libraries were quantified using a Qubit 3.0 fluorometer, sized with a Bioanalyzer 2100, and then quantified again using the KAPA Library Quantification kit. Every immunoSEQ 96-well plate was sequenced on a dedicated single-read 150-cycle Illumina NextSeq 550 flow cell. Per the original workflow: Because the immunoSEQ output held only junctional sequences and lacked quality scores, the filtering could not match the filtering applied to full-length reads. Sequences were annotated with PyIR, a Python wrapper for IgBLAST v1.9, using IMGT germline references to assign V/J genes and CDR3. Any read was removed if the V/J assignment was weak (E-value above 1e-6), the CDR3 was missing, or the read contained stop codons, out-of-frame junctions, or ambiguous translated residues. A V3J clonotype was defined by an identical inferred V gene, J gene, and CDR3 amino acid sequence. To compute the percentage overlap between repertoires, the number of shared unique clonotypes was divided by the size of the smaller repertoire. Richness of each repertoire was evaluated using RTK rarefaction, the Chao1 estimator, and Recon v2.1 estimates of unobserved clonotypes. Generation probabilities were computed with OLGA for all TCRbeta clonotypes obtained by the gDNA method from a few donors. What TCRdb holds here is the immuneACCESS table cut down to in-frame rearrangements. Part of the clones is not present; checked against another copy, under half of the missing clones reflect an unresolved V gene, and the others are unexplained. The V and J calls and clone size are taken from that table; D and trimming were inferred from the DNA. In this sample the table shows about a million clones, about 80% of which occur a single time. Of the sample, 0.89% is held by the ten largest clones.

Healthy HIV-negative adults with no recently reported acute infections or vaccinations were included as donors. All donors were Caucasian adults living in Nashville, Tennessee, USA. CD4+ T cells were enriched by magnetic negative selection, after which naive cells were positively selected on CD45RA and the negative fraction was taken as the memory subset. After blood collection by leukapheresis, PBMCs were isolated using Ficoll-Histopaque density gradient centrifugation and then cryopreserved in the vapor phase of liquid nitrogen. Purity and quantity of every magnetically sorted T cell population were checked by analytical flow cytometry. Genomic DNA was isolated from each sorted fraction and quantified by UV absorbance on a Nanodrop 2000c.

The source of this sequence is a young man in good health. Some clones in this sample may be carry-over from other donors' samples. Sequencing was carried out using memory CD4+ T cells from PBMCs. The cell subset or site label, as the study defines it: CD45RA-negative fraction. The chain was built from TRBV10-2 and TRBJ1-5; possibly the D gene is TRBD1, per 6 matching bases. The CDR3 in this case is CASGGTLLYQPQHF. The sequenced DNA is TGCGCCAGTGGCGGGACACTCCTATATCAGCCCCAGCATTTT.